This T cell receptor (beta chain) was identified in a study of molecular identifiers for immune sequencing clone quantification. TCRdb ran MiXCR on the PCR reads and lists one entry per CDR3 protein. The top ten hold 7% to 9% of the sample, which has fewer than 45,000 distinct CDR3 sequences, around a sixth seen once. The CDR3 is 15 residues long. Germline V gives CDR1 MNHNY, CDR2 SVGAGI (reference sequence). V lost 2 bases, J lost 5 bases, and 4 bases stayed unmatched. This clonotype was picked up many times. The receptor was isolated from a human donor in good health. Some libraries in this study had Jurkat cell RNA spiked in. What was sequenced was naive CD8+ T cells from blood, with Jurkat cell RNA spiked in. Stated subset: FACS-sorted CD8+CD4-CCR7+CD45RA+ naive T cells. The chain couples TRBV6-6 to TRBJ2-2; TRBD2 aligns across 8 bases. CDR3 in amino acids: CASSYSGRGTGELFF. In nucleotides, the CDR3 is TGTGCCAGCAGTTACAGCGGGAGAGGTACCGGGGAGCTGTTTTTT.